This T cell receptor beta chain stems from a study of beta chain features in type 1 diabetes. Study-level findings and limits: Any HLA-type effect on TCRB rearrangement remained unresolved here. The study found moderately but significantly shorter TCRB CDR3s in all four CD4+ subsets of Type 1 diabetes patients.

This clone was picked up a small number of times. The target antigen is unknown. Sequencing targeted expressed TCRB transcripts, as all isolated RNA had been reverse transcribed. Clones were sequenced by immunoSEQ multiplex PCR, and TCRdb holds only the in-frame ones, with some missing. The sample contains hundreds of thousands of clones, around 15% of which appear only once. This CDR3 region has 17 residues. This TCR was recovered from a man aged 18 to 29 with type 1 diabetes. The sequencing sample was made of naive CD4+ T cells from blood. The chain recombines TRBV21-1 with TRBJ2-1; the table's TRBD1 call for D was not verified on the DNA. TRBV21-1 is a documented pseudogene. The CDR3 spells CASSKGQGPDPYNEQFF. The CDR3 DNA is TGTGCCAGCAGCAAAGGGCAGGGTCCAGATCCGTACAATGAGCAGTTCTTC.